The 29 T cell receptor beta chains below all came from one sample that was sequenced in a study of T-cell memory formation after mild COVID-19. MiXCR, applied by TCRdb to the 5' RACE reads, yields one record per CDR3 protein. This sample has roughly 200,000 distinct CDR3 sequences; around 18% occur once, and the top ten carry 2.4%. The sample comprised PBMCs or a T cell subset sorted from them (not recorded which). Receptors originate from an adult woman who had mild COVID-19 (a few samples of this study predate the infection). Cell type and time point are not known.

In its sample, this clonotype was seen many times. The chain uses TRBV12-3 or TRBV12-4 and TRBJ2-2, with D maybe TRBD2 (6 bases). V was cut by 2 bases and J by 0 bases, with 16 bases left in between. This CDR3 is 18 amino acids long. The CDR3 region is CASSLRRKAGPNTGELFF. The CDR3 nucleotides read TGTGCCAGCAGTTTACGTCGTAAGGCGGGACCGAACACCGGGGAGCTGTTTTTT.

The chain is built from TRBV2 and TRBJ1-5; 7 nucleotides align to TRBD1. In germline, CDR1 is SNHLY, CDR2 FYNNEI. The CDR3 loop spans 12 amino acids. With 8 bases clipped from V and 7 bases from J, the junction kept 5 bases outside the gene matches. The CDR3 DNA reads TGTGCCAGCCTAGGACAGGCCCAGCCCCAGCATTTT. This encodes CASLGQAQPQHF. Full variable domain (outside the CDR3, taken from reference TRBV2 and TRBJ1-5): EPEVTQTPSHQVTQMGQEVILRCVPISNHLYFYWYRQILGQKVEFLVSFYNNEISEKSEIFDDQFSVERPDGSNFTLKIRSTKLEDSAMYFCASLGQAQPQHFGDGTRLSIL.

V is TRBV3-1 and J is TRBJ2-4; 7 positions agree with TRBD2. Germline loops: CDR1 LGHDT, CDR2 YNNKEL (reference sequence). Losses at the gene ends were 2 bases for V and 4 bases for J; bases not matched to a gene: 11. The CDR3 covers 17 residues. In nucleotides, the CDR3 is TGTGCCAGCAGCCAATCTTGGGGTCCGGGAGGAAAAAACATTCAGTACTTC. It yields the protein CASSQSWGPGGKNIQYF.

This clonotype was recorded a few times. The V call is TRBV20-1, the J call TRBJ2-7, with 8 bases matching TRBD1. V lost 6 bases to trimming and J lost 3 bases; unmatched junction nucleotides: 10. This CDR3 has 14 amino acids. Looked up from germline, CDR1 is DFQATT and CDR2 is SNEGSKA (reference sequence). The CDR3 loop reads CSAPPTGAHYEQYF. Here the CDR3 DNA reads TGCAGTGCCCCCCCGACAGGGGCCCACTACGAGCAGTACTTC.

This chain uses TRBV7-2 with TRBJ2-1; perhaps TRBD1 as D (6 bases). The CDR3 loop spans 19 amino acids. The V end lost 5 bases, the J end lost 0 bases, and 23 bases lay between the germline ends. Germline CDR1 SGHTA, CDR2 FQGNSA. CDR3 loop: CASSTTARLGGSSYNEQFF. For the CDR3, the DNA is TGTGCCAGCAGCACGACAGCCAGATTAGGGGGTAGCTCCTACAATGAGCAGTTCTTC.

This clonotype was detected ten times or more. V gene TRBV4-1 combines with J gene TRBJ1-2, with D possibly being TRBD1 (5 bases). There are 14 residues in the CDR3. Germline V gene data show CDR1 as MGHRA and CDR2 as YSYEKL. V gave up 7 bases and J gave up 5 bases, with 17 bases separating them. The CDR3 nucleotides are TGCGCCAGCACCGGGACGTTCTCTGGTTATGGCTACACCTTC. It codes for CASTGTFSGYGYTF.

This clonotype was detected a few times. V gene TRBV20-1 combines with J gene TRBJ1-2; D is unclear. CDR1 and CDR2 from the germline V gene are DFQATT and SNEGSKA (reference sequence). There are 14 residues in the CDR3. With 1 base removed from V and 6 bases from J, the gap between germline ends came to 15 bases. CDR3 protein: CSARAAAPGDGYTF. CDR3 nucleotides: TGCAGTGCTAGAGCAGCCGCCCCCGGGGATGGCTACACCTTC.

V is TRBV15 and J is TRBJ2-7; D may be TRBD1 (6 bases). This CDR3 is 15 amino acids long. In germline, CDR1 is LNHNV, CDR2 YYDKDF (reference sequence). With 0 bases removed from V and 2 bases from J, the gap between germline ends came to 11 bases. CDR3 DNA sequence: TGTGCCACCAGCAGAGACAGGGGTCTTACCTACGAGCAGTACTTC. This encodes CATSRDRGLTYEQYF.

The chain carries TRBV2 and TRBJ2-5; TRBD2 might be the D (6 bases). The CDR3 extends over 16 amino acids. Looked up from germline, CDR1 is SNHLY and CDR2 is FYNNEI. Trimming left V 5 bases short and J 5 bases short, with 21 bases between. The CDR3 is CASSSGTAGSSETQYF. CDR3 DNA sequence: TGTGCCAGCAGTTCGGGGACGGCGGGGTCCTCTGAGACCCAGTACTTC.

The chain joins TRBV3-1 to TRBJ2-7, with D tentatively TRBD1 (6 bases). This CDR3 spans 13 amino acids. In germline, CDR1 is LGHDT, CDR2 YNNKEL (reference sequence). The V end was cut by 4 bases, the J end by 3 bases, with 10 bases between. In DNA, the CDR3 is TGTGCCAGCAGCCTGGCCAGGGGCTACGAGCAGTACTTC. As protein: CASSLARGYEQYF.

Only a few counts were recorded for this clonotype. V usage is TRBV4-1 and J usage is TRBJ2-3; D may match TRBD1 or TRBD2 (5 bases each). This CDR3 has 14 residues. Germline V lookup: CDR1 MGHRA, CDR2 YSYEKL. V gave up 0 bases and J gave up 2 bases, with 6 bases separating them. The CDR3 protein is CASSQDGATDTQYF. As DNA, the CDR3 is TGCGCCAGCAGCCAAGACGGGGCCACAGATACGCAGTATTTT.

V gene TRBV24-1 combines with J gene TRBJ2-3; 14 nucleotides agree with TRBD2. V dropped 12 bases and J dropped 1; count of bases not matched to a gene: 8. Germline V gene sequence: CDR1 KGHDR, CDR2 SFDVKD. The CDR3 is made up of 16 amino acids. The CDR3 region is CASRLAGGPGTDTQYF. CDR3 coding DNA: TGTGCCTCCCGACTAGCGGGAGGGCCGGGCACAGATACGCAGTATTTT.

There are a few counts of this clonotype. The V gene is TRBV7-8, the J gene TRBJ1-5, with 9 bases matching TRBD1. Germline V gives CDR1 SGHVS, CDR2 FQNEAQ. CDR3 size: 16 residues. The ends lost 1 base at V and 3 bases at J; junction bases unmatched: 4. CDR3 nucleotides: TGTGCCAGCAGCTTAGTCGGGACAGGGTTCAATCAGCCCCAGCATTTT. Amino acids: CASSLVGTGFNQPQHF.

In its sample, this clonotype was seen a few times. The chain carries TRBV3-1 and TRBJ2-7; 8 nucleotides match TRBD2. The CDR3 length is 16 residues. The junction had 8 bases not matched to a gene; V was cut back by 1 base and J by 3 bases. CDR1 and CDR2 from the germline V gene are LGHDT and YNNKEL (reference sequence). The CDR3 nucleotides are TGTGCCAGCAGCCAAGTCGGTAGCGGGATAGACTACGAGCAGTACTTC. Its protein is CASSQVGSGIDYEQYF.

The chain uses TRBV4-3 and TRBJ2-7; TRBD1 might be the D (5 bases). The CDR3 consists of 14 residues. V was pared by 4 bases and J by 1 base, with 11 bases between. CDR1 and CDR2 (germline): LGHNA, YSLEER. The CDR3 bases are TGCGCCAGCAGCCGGCTCAGGGATTCCTACGAGCAGTACTTC. Protein product: CASSRLRDSYEQYF.

The chain uses TRBV12-3 or TRBV12-4 and TRBJ2-4; maybe TRBD1 (6 bases). Trimming pared 3 bases from V and 0 bases from J, leaving 15 bases between. CDR3 length: 17 residues. Here the CDR3 reads CASSFGFRGLAKNIQYF. The CDR3 nucleotides read TGTGCCAGCAGTTTTGGCTTCAGGGGCCTAGCCAAAAACATTCAGTACTTC.

This clonotype was counted a few times. The V call is TRBV20-1, the J call TRBJ2-2, with 8 nucleotides matching TRBD1. The germline V gene has CDR1 DFQATT and CDR2 SNEGSKA (reference sequence). Trimming cost V 6 bases and J 3 bases; bases outside gene matches: 9. The CDR3 sequence is 15 residues long. The CDR3 region is CSAKTQTGDTGELFF. Written as DNA, the CDR3 is TGCAGTGCCAAAACCCAGACAGGGGACACCGGGGAGCTGTTTTTT.

This chain uses TRBV14 with TRBJ1-6; D is unclear. The CDR3 length is 12 residues. Germline V gives CDR1 SGHDN, CDR2 FVKESK. V lost 3 bases, J lost 8 bases, and 5 bases lay in between. In DNA form, the CDR3 reads TGTGCCAGCAGCCATGATTATTCACCCCTCCACTTT. Protein sequence: CASSHDYSPLHF.

This chain uses TRBV11-2 with TRBJ2-3; either TRBD1 or TRBD2 may fit D (6 bases each). This CDR3 is 14 amino acids long. Germline assignment: CDR1 SGHAT and CDR2 FQNNGV. The V gene lost 0 bases and the J gene lost 6 bases, with 10 bases spanning the gap. The CDR3: CASSLDWGADTQYF. The DNA for the CDR3 is TGTGCCAGCAGCTTAGATTGGGGGGCCGATACGCAGTATTTT.

The chain is built from TRBV24-1 and TRBJ1-6; D ambiguous. Germline CDR1 is KGHDR and CDR2 is SFDVKD. The CDR3 consists of 12 residues. V lost 3 bases and J lost 8, with 4 bases in between. This chain's CDR3 is CATSDGHSPLHF. The CDR3 nucleotides read TGTGCCACCAGTGATGGCCATTCACCCCTCCACTTT.

The J gene is TRBJ1-4, the V gene TRBV20-1, with D tentatively TRBD1 (6 bases). There are 12 residues in the CDR3. Trimming removed 2 bases at V and 8 bases at J, with 9 bases between. In germline, CDR1 is DFQATT, CDR2 SNEGSKA (reference sequence). DNA for the CDR3: TGCAGTGCTAGAAGGGACACGGAAAAACTGTTTTTT. It specifies CSARRDTEKLFF.

This chain links TRBV20-1 with TRBJ1-2, with a weak D call TRBD1 (5 bases). The germline gives CDR1 DFQATT, CDR2 SNEGSKA (reference sequence). V was cut by 3 bases and J by 0 bases, with 11 bases left in between. The CDR3 covers 14 residues. CDR3 amino acids: CSARTASPNYGYTF. The CDR3 DNA is TGCAGTGCTAGGACAGCCTCACCTAACTATGGCTACACCTTC.

This clonotype appeared a few times. The rearrangement uses TRBV27 and TRBJ1-4, with 8 positions matching TRBD1. The germline CDR1 and CDR2 sequences are MNHEY and SMNVEV (reference sequence). V gave up 9 bases and J gave up 4 bases; unmatched junction bases: 4. The length of the CDR3 is 13 residues. The CDR3 DNA reads TGTGCCAGTGGTGGACAGGGTAATGAAAAACTGTTTTTT. Encoded protein: CASGGQGNEKLFF.

This clonotype was picked up a small number of times. The genes are TRBV5-1 and TRBJ2-3, with D unclear. V shed 0 bases and J shed 4 bases, with 3 bases lying between them. The germline V gene encodes CDR1 SGHRS and CDR2 YFSETQ. The CDR3 totals 12 residues. The CDR3 protein is CASSLEADTQYF. DNA for the CDR3: TGCGCCAGCAGCTTGGAGGCAGATACGCAGTATTTT.

This clonotype was recorded a few times. CDR3 amino acids: CASSFAAGGINTEAFF. In nucleotides, the CDR3 is TGTGCCAGCAGTTTCGCGGCAGGGGGGATTAACACTGAAGCTTTCTTT. The chain recombines TRBV27 with TRBJ1-1, with 7 bases lining up with TRBD1. The V segment lost 3 bases and the J segment 2 bases; nucleotides outside the gene matches: 9. Germline V CDR1 and CDR2: MNHEY, SMNVEV (reference sequence). The CDR3 has 16 amino acids.

This clonotype was counted between two and nine times. The chain joins TRBV3-1 to TRBJ1-6, with 7 nucleotides matching TRBD1. CDR1 is LGHDT, CDR2 YNNKEL, per germline (reference sequence). The CDR3 runs to 16 residues. The ends lost 5 bases at V and 7 bases at J; junction bases unmatched: 11. This CDR3 is CASSTGGTALNSPLHF. The CDR3 DNA follows: TGTGCCAGCAGCACCGGGGGGACAGCTCTAAATTCACCCCTCCACTTT.

The V and J genes are TRBV12-3 or TRBV12-4 and TRBJ2-7; 10 bases fit TRBD1. This CDR3 comprises 13 residues. Unmatched junction bases numbered 8, after V lost 9 bases and J lost 6 bases. This CDR3 is CASWDRGAGEQYF. DNA of the CDR3: TGTGCCAGTTGGGACAGGGGAGCAGGCGAGCAGTACTTC.

V usage is TRBV15 and J usage is TRBJ2-5; TRBD1 matches 8 bases. This CDR3 is built from 13 residues. Losses at the gene ends were 5 bases for V and 4 bases for J; bases not matched to a gene: 3. CDR1 is LNHNV and CDR2 is YYDKDF in the germline V gene (reference sequence). CDR3 sequence (DNA): TGTGCCACCAGCGGCAGGGGGCGAGAGACCCAGTACTTC. This codes for CATSGRGRETQYF.

The chain has TRBV6-2 or TRBV6-3 and TRBJ2-7; 7 bases line up with TRBD1. Germline V gives CDR1 MNHEY, CDR2 SVGEGT. J gave up 2 bases and V 6 bases, and 10 bases lay outside the gene matches. CDR3 length equals 15 residues. CDR3 region: CASRDDRVGTYEQYF. CDR3 coding DNA: TGTGCCAGCAGGGACGACAGGGTTGGGACCTACGAGCAGTACTTC.